These 21 T cell receptor beta chains share one sample of origin, sequenced in a study of blood T cell repertoires in COVID-19. Some clones are missing from TCRdb's copy, which holds only in-frame ones; the method was immunoSEQ multiplex PCR. In the table there are about 140,000 clones, 84% of which are singletons. The sample comprised PBMCs or T cells enriched from blood (not recorded which). These receptors all come from a man in his forties with acute COVID-19.

This clone was recorded once. This rearrangement joins TRBV4-1 to TRBJ2-7; D is undetermined. The CDR3 runs 13 residues. V gave up 0 bases and J gave up 3 bases, with 6 bases separating them. The germline V gene encodes CDR1 MGHRA and CDR2 YSYEKL. CDR3 in DNA: TGCGCCAGCAGCCAAGATCGAGGCTACGAGCAGTACTTC. As protein: CASSQDRGYEQYF.

The V gene is TRBV28, the J gene TRBJ2-4; the D gene is possibly TRBD1 (6 bases). With 4 bases removed from V and 4 bases from J, the gap between germline ends came to 8 bases. Germline-derived CDR1 and CDR2 are MDHEN and SYDVKM. This CDR3 spans 13 amino acids. In DNA, the CDR3 is TGTGCCAGCAGTTCGGACAGTAAAAACATTCAGTACTTC. Translating it yields CASSSDSKNIQYF.

The chain joins TRBV6-1 to TRBJ1-1; D is unresolved. The CDR3 contains 15 residues. V was clipped by 2 bases and J by 1 base, with 11 bases between them. Looked up from germline, CDR1 is MNHNS and CDR2 is SASEGT. The chain's CDR3 is CASSEQVRPNTEAFF. Written as DNA, the CDR3 is TGTGCCAGCAGTGAACAGGTCAGGCCGAACACTGAAGCTTTCTTT.

This chain uses TRBV19 with TRBJ2-3; no reliable D call. The germline gives CDR1 LNHDA, CDR2 SQIVND (reference sequence). The CDR3 is 14 amino acids. The V gene lost 5 bases and the J gene lost 5 bases, with 14 bases spanning the gap. This CDR3 reads CASSLPEAGDTQYF. CDR3 coding DNA: TGTGCCAGTAGTTTACCCGAAGCTGGAGATACGCAGTATTTT. Filled out from reference TRBV19 and TRBJ2-3, the complete variable domain reads DGGITQSPKYLFRKEGQNVTLSCEQNLNHDAMYWYRQDPGQGLRLIYYSQIVNDFQKGDIAEGYSVSREKKESFPLTVTSAQKNPTAFYLCASSLPEAGDTQYFGPGTRLTVL.

The genes are TRBV24-1 and TRBJ2-5; TRBD2 aligns across 10 bases. Germline loops: CDR1 KGHDR, CDR2 SFDVKD. CDR3 length: 16 residues. V was pared by 3 bases and J by 1 base, with 4 bases of the junction left unmatched. The chain's CDR3 is CATSDPSGSVQETQYF. Here the CDR3 DNA reads TGTGCCACCAGTGATCCTAGCGGGAGTGTCCAAGAGACCCAGTACTTC.

This clone was recorded once. The chain employs TRBV30 and TRBJ2-1; a possible D gene is TRBD1 (5 bases). Deletions cut 0 bases from V and 6 bases from J, with 9 bases between. CDR1 is GTSNPN, CDR2 SVGIG, per germline (reference sequence). The CDR3 covers 13 residues. The CDR3 nucleotides read TGTGCCTGGAGTGTTCAAGGGGTCAATGAGCAGTTCTTC. Protein: CAWSVQGVNEQFF.

DNA for the CDR3: TGTGCCAGCAGTTACTCTGTCAGGGGGTACACCGGGGAGCTGTTTTTT. This gives the protein CASSYSVRGYTGELFF. The V and J genes are TRBV6-5 and TRBJ2-2; 7 bases line up with TRBD1. Trimming removed 0 bases from V and 3 bases from J; junction bases left unmatched: 4. The germline CDR1 and CDR2 sequences are MNHEY and SVGAGI. The CDR3 is 16 amino acids.

The chain combines TRBV18 with TRBJ2-1, with TRBD2 identical over 8 bases. CDR1 is KGHSH and CDR2 is LQKENI in the germline V gene. The CDR3 is 17 residues long. Losses at the gene ends were 3 bases for V and 5 bases for J; bases not matched to a gene: 12. The CDR3 is CASSPGVGSGGNNEQFF. In nucleotides, the CDR3 is TGTGCCAGCTCACCGGGAGTGGGTTCGGGAGGGAACAATGAGCAGTTCTTC.

This chain links TRBV7-9 with TRBJ1-5; 8 bases agree with TRBD1. Germline CDR1 is SEHNR and CDR2 is FQNEAQ (reference sequence). The CDR3 totals 15 residues. Germline trimming cut 1 base from V and 5 bases from J; bases unmatched to any gene: 4. Here the CDR3 DNA reads TGTGCCAGCAGCTTAGGGGCAGGGGGCTATCAGCCCCAGCATTTT. Protein sequence: CASSLGAGGYQPQHF.

The gene calls are TRBV30 and TRBJ1-3; tentative D call: TRBD1 (5 bases). This CDR3 region has 17 residues. The germline V and J ends were trimmed by 0 bases and 0 bases, with 15 bases remaining between them. CDR1 and CDR2 from the germline V gene are GTSNPN and SVGIG (reference sequence). The CDR3 coding sequence is TGTGCCTGGAGTGTAGGGGAGAGGGACTACTCTGGAAACACCATATATTTT. Its protein product is CAWSVGERDYSGNTIYF. Variable domain in full (rest from reference TRBV30 and TRBJ1-3): SQTIHQWPATLVQPVGSPLSLECTVEGTSNPNLYWYRQAAGRGLQLLFYSVGIGQISSEVPQNLSASRPQDRQFILSSKKLLLSDSGFYLCAWSVGERDYSGNTIYFGEGSWLTVV.

The chain combines TRBV20-1 with TRBJ2-2, with D unresolved. Germline V CDR1 and CDR2: DFQATT, SNEGSKA (reference sequence). V lost 6 bases and J 5 bases, leaving 10 bases between the germline ends. The CDR3 is 12 residues long. CDR3 bases: TGCAGTGCCAGTGCTGTTACCGGGGAGCTGTTTTTT. Protein sequence: CSASAVTGELFF.

Concerning this clone: The same CDR3 also results from other DNA sequences found in this sample. CDR3 bases: TGTGCCAGCAGCTTGGGCAGGGAAGAGACCCAGTACTTC. Protein: CASSLGREETQYF. The chain couples TRBV5-4 to TRBJ2-5; tentative D call: TRBD1 (5 bases). The germline V gene encodes CDR1 SGHNT and CDR2 YYREEE (reference sequence). The CDR3 is 13 residues long. Deletions cut 0 bases from V and 3 bases from J, with 6 bases between.

The V gene is TRBV4-3, the J gene TRBJ2-6; the D is unclear. The V end was cut by 0 bases, the J end by 3 bases, with 9 bases between. This CDR3 is built from 16 residues. Germline CDR1 reads LGHNA; CDR2 reads YSLEER. CDR3 in amino acids: CASSQDSRFGANVLTF. The DNA for the CDR3 is TGCGCCAGCAGCCAAGATTCGAGGTTTGGGGCCAACGTCCTGACTTTC.

The V gene is TRBV3-1 (or the pseudogene TRBV3-2), the J gene TRBJ2-1, with TRBD2 matching over 9 bases. Germline V gene lookup returns CDR1 LGHDT and CDR2 YNNKEL (reference sequence). After removal of 3 bases from V and 2 bases from J, the junction contained 5 bases not matched to a gene. The CDR3 totals 16 residues. The CDR3 loop reads CASSQGLAGPYNEQFF. The CDR3 DNA sequence: TGTGCCAGCAGCCAGGGGCTAGCGGGGCCCTACAATGAGCAGTTCTTC.

The chain has TRBV5-1 and TRBJ1-1; D unresolved. Trimming cost V 1 base and J 2 bases, with 6 bases left between them. The CDR3 spans 13 residues. Germline V gene sequence: CDR1 SGHRS, CDR2 YFSETQ. CDR3 in amino acids: CASSLTVNTEAFF. The CDR3, as DNA: TGCGCCAGCAGCTTGACAGTAAACACTGAAGCTTTCTTT.

This chain uses TRBV5-6 with TRBJ2-3; 8 nucleotides line up with TRBD2. The length of the CDR3 is 18 residues. Unmatched junction bases numbered 10, after V lost 1 base and J lost 0 bases. Per the germline V gene, CDR1 is SGHDT and CDR2 is YYEEEE. Here the CDR3 reads CASSLISTASGSTDTQYF. CDR3 sequence (DNA): TGTGCCAGCAGCTTGATCTCTACGGCTAGCGGGAGCACAGATACGCAGTATTTT.

Only a few counts were recorded for this clone. The rearrangement uses TRBV7-2 and TRBJ1-5; D unresolved. In germline, CDR1 is SGHTA, CDR2 FQGNSA. The CDR3 runs 14 residues. V lost 5 bases, J lost 1 base, and 9 bases lay in between. The CDR3 sequence: CASSQEDSNQPQHF. The CDR3 DNA sequence: TGTGCCAGCAGCCAGGAGGACAGCAATCAGCCCCAGCATTTT.

This clone was recorded once. The chain uses TRBV27 and TRBJ1-3, with a tentative D call TRBD1 (6 bases). The CDR3 is made up of 15 amino acids. Germline V gene data show CDR1 as MNHEY and CDR2 as SMNVEV (reference sequence). Trimming stripped 5 bases from V and 0 bases from J, with 11 bases between. CDR3 coding DNA: TGTGCCAGCAGTGAAAGAGGGGGCTCTGGAAACACCATATATTTT. It codes for CASSERGGSGNTIYF.

The chain employs TRBV11-2 and TRBJ2-1, with 9 bases matching TRBD1. The CDR3 length is 16 residues. The ends lost 3 bases at V and 4 bases at J; junction bases unmatched: 7. In germline, CDR1 is SGHAT, CDR2 FQNNGV. The CDR3 is CASSFSDRGDYNEQFF. CDR3 in DNA: TGTGCCAGCAGCTTTTCCGACAGGGGGGATTACAATGAGCAGTTCTTC.

The chain has TRBV11-2 and TRBJ1-2; 7 bases match TRBD1. Germline V lookup: CDR1 SGHAT, CDR2 FQNNGV. Trimming cost V 4 bases and J 2 bases; bases outside gene matches: 4. The CDR3 has 14 amino acids. The CDR3 bases are TGTGCCAGCAGCTCCCAGGGACAGAACTATGGCTACACCTTC. Its translation: CASSSQGQNYGYTF.

The chain joins TRBV6-5 to TRBJ1-3; D is possibly TRBD1 (5 bases). V was shortened by 2 bases and J by 8 bases, with 13 bases between the two germline ends. CDR3 length: 14 residues. Germline V gene sequence: CDR1 MNHEY, CDR2 SVGAGI. CDR3 sequence reads: CASSYLGRGDTIYF. The CDR3 nucleotides read TGTGCCAGCAGTTACCTCGGGAGGGGTGACACCATATATTTT.